The sequence of this T cell receptor (beta chain) was determined in a study of response to subunit inactivated influenza vaccine. Findings and caveats of the study: Every seasonal influenza vaccination brings in few new T cells, the authors suggested.

The CDR3 is made up of 13 amino acids. CDR1 is DFQATT, CDR2 SNEGSKA, per germline (reference sequence). A single record per CDR3 protein comes from TCRdb applying MiXCR to the RT-PCR reads. The table shows hundreds of thousands of distinct CDR3 sequences, with less than 20% occurring only once. Regarding this clonotype: Its target is not known. At one end, the junction sequence differs from germline, possibly due to a read error.

The chain has TRBV20-1 and TRBJ2-5; TRBD2 is a possible D gene (5 bases). The TCR sequence derives from a man between 45 and 60 years old who received an inactivated influenza vaccine. This specimen was PBMCs from blood, taken more than 4 days after vaccination. The DNA of the CDR3 is TGCAGTGCTAGACCTCCCCTTCAACCGGGATCAGGCTTC. Its protein product is CSARPPLQPGSGF.